These T cell receptor beta chains were read from a single sample in a study. TCRdb ran MiXCR on the reads and lists one entry per CDR3 protein. Here the sample spans under 950 distinct CDR3 sequences, roughly 7.6% being singletons. What was sequenced was CD4+ T cells from synovial fluid. The receptors here all came from a human donor with rheumatoid arthritis. Both conserved end residues are trimmed from each CDR3.

TRBV5-6	TRBJ2-3	10	ASSTVAGRQY
TRBV30	TRBJ2-5	12	AWSVGSSQETQY
TRBV20-1	TRBJ2-7	11	SALLGNSYEQY
TRBV6-6	TRBJ2-3	13	ASSYSDRGTDTQY
TRBV2	TRBJ2-7	12	ASGIAGGAYEQY
TRBV6-6	TRBJ2-2	12	ASRLQGPAGELF
TRBV7-2	TRBJ2-3	12	ASSSTGIPDTQY
TRBV7-9	TRBJ1-1	10	ANNRGDTEAF
TRBV18	TRBJ2-1	11	ASSGGLDYEQF
TRBV12-3/TRBV12-4	TRBJ1-5	11	ASSFSGDQPQH
TRBV20-1	TRBJ2-1	12	SVNTGTKVNEQF
TRBV20-1	TRBJ2-7	12	SASSGTGGYEQY